What follows are 14 T cell receptor beta chains derived from one specimen sequenced in a study of CD8 T cells in Susac syndrome. Random hexamers were used to reverse transcribe the RNA input (0.5 to 1 ug). In TCRdb, the immunoSEQ multiplex PCR reads were re-called with MiXCR into one record per CDR3 protein. The table shows about 120,000 distinct CDR3 sequences, with 85% to 95% occurring only once. The sample comprised CD4+ T cells from PBMCs. Every receptor here comes from a human donor with multiple sclerosis.

The chain uses TRBV6-5 and TRBJ1-2, with D maybe TRBD1 (5 bases). V was trimmed by 0 bases and J by 4 bases, leaving 9 bases between them. Germline V gene sequence: CDR1 MNHEY, CDR2 SVGAGI. This CDR3 contains 14 residues. DNA for the CDR3: TGTGCCAGCAGTTACTCGGGGCAGGCCTATGGCTACACCTTC. Its translation is CASSYSGQAYGYTF.

The chain combines TRBV7-9 with TRBJ2-7, with D perhaps matching TRBD1 or TRBD2 (5 bases each). Germline V gene data show CDR1 as SEHNR and CDR2 as FQNEAQ (reference sequence). V lost 5 bases and J 1 base, leaving 12 bases between the germline ends. The CDR3 has 14 amino acids. The CDR3 protein is CASSRGAESYEQYF. In DNA form, the CDR3 reads TGTGCCAGCAGCCGAGGGGCTGAATCCTACGAGCAGTACTTC.

The chain couples TRBV2 to TRBJ2-1; 11 bases match TRBD2. Per the germline V gene, CDR1 is SNHLY and CDR2 is FYNNEI. The CDR3 is 15 amino acids. V lost 6 bases, J lost 4 bases, and 5 bases stayed unmatched. The CDR3 is CASRPTSGGYNEQFF. CDR3 nucleotide sequence: TGTGCCAGCAGGCCCACTAGCGGGGGTTACAATGAGCAGTTCTTC.

The J gene is TRBJ2-1, the V gene TRBV5-1; 9 bases fit TRBD1. Trimming cost V 7 bases and J 8 bases; bases outside gene matches: 7. The CDR3 runs 13 residues. From germline, CDR1 is SGHRS and CDR2 YFSETQ. CDR3 DNA: TGCGCCAGCGGACAGGGGAGTATAGATGAGCAGTTCTTC. It is translated as CASGQGSIDEQFF.

The rearrangement joins TRBV28 to TRBJ1-2; TRBD1 matches 8 bases. CDR3 length: 15 amino acids. Unmatched junction bases numbered 10, after V lost 3 bases and J lost 7 bases. The V gene's germline CDR1 is MDHEN and CDR2 SYDVKM. In DNA, the CDR3 is TGTGCCAGCAGTTTTTGGGTTGGACAGGGCGGTGGCTACACCTTC. It yields the protein CASSFWVGQGGGYTF.

This chain joins TRBV12-3 or TRBV12-4 and TRBJ2-5; the match to TRBD2 covers 9 bases. The trim removed 5 bases at V and 4 bases at J, leaving 5 bases unmatched. This CDR3 has 14 amino acids. CDR3 bases: TGTGCCAGCAGTAGAGCGGGACTAGCAGAGACCCAGTACTTC. Its protein is CASSRAGLAETQYF.

Written as DNA, the CDR3 is TGCAGCACCCCTGGGCAGGGCGACGAGCAGTACTTC. It encodes CSTPGQGDEQYF. The chain has TRBV29-1 and TRBJ2-7; tentative D call: TRBD1 (5 bases). Trimming removed 8 bases at V and 5 bases at J, with 16 bases between. This CDR3 is built from 12 residues. CDR1 SQVTM and CDR2 ANQGSEA come from the germline V gene.

V and J are TRBV7-9 and TRBJ1-1, with 7 bases that match TRBD1. J was trimmed by 3 bases and V by 4 bases; bases with no gene match: 5. The germline V gene has CDR1 SEHNR and CDR2 FQNEAQ (reference sequence). The CDR3 spans 14 residues. The CDR3 loop is CASSYRGVDTEAFF. As DNA, the CDR3 is TGTGCCAGCAGCTACAGGGGAGTGGACACTGAAGCTTTCTTT.

This clonotype was picked up one time. V usage is TRBV10-3 and J usage is TRBJ2-1, with D possibly TRBD1 on 6 matching bases. Looked up from germline, CDR1 is ENHRY and CDR2 is SYGVKD. V lost 3 bases and J 2 bases, leaving 8 bases between the germline ends. The CDR3 totals 14 residues. This chain's CDR3 is CAISDEGAYNEQFF. CDR3 DNA: TGTGCCATCAGTGACGAGGGGGCCTACAATGAGCAGTTCTTC.

The V gene is TRBV3-1, the J gene TRBJ2-3; 14 bases map to TRBD2. The CDR3 contains 16 residues. V lost 11 bases to trimming and J lost 2 bases; unmatched junction nucleotides: 9. CDR1 is LGHDT, CDR2 YNNKEL, per germline (reference sequence). The CDR3 nucleotides read TGTGCCGTGGGACTAGCGGGGGCCGGGCACACAGATACGCAGTATTTT. It encodes CAVGLAGAGHTDTQYF.

The genes are TRBV5-1 and TRBJ1-1, with no clear D. Germline CDR1 reads SGHRS; CDR2 reads YFSETQ. CDR3 length: 14 residues. Between the trimmed V and J ends, which lost 4 bases and 0 bases, there was a span of 10 bases. The CDR3 is CASSTSGMNTEAFF. Written as DNA, the CDR3 is TGCGCCAGCAGCACCTCCGGTATGAACACTGAAGCTTTCTTT.

The chain carries TRBV9 and TRBJ1-2; unclear D gene. V gave up 0 bases and J gave up 3 bases, with 12 bases separating them. This CDR3 has 15 residues. Looked up from germline, CDR1 is SGDLS and CDR2 is YYNGEE. CDR3 sequence: CASSVEGRGDYGYTF. The CDR3 bases are TGTGCCAGCAGCGTAGAAGGGCGTGGGGACTATGGCTACACCTTC.

The chain uses TRBV7-2 and TRBJ1-6; a possible D gene is TRBD1 (5 bases). CDR3 length equals 16 residues. CDR1 is SGHTA, CDR2 FQGNSA, per germline. V was shortened by 5 bases and J by 5 bases, with 16 bases between the two germline ends. CDR3 region: CASSPRQGRNNSPLHF. The DNA of the CDR3 is TGTGCCAGCAGCCCAAGGCAGGGTCGAAATAATTCACCCCTCCACTTT.

V is TRBV2 and J is TRBJ1-4; D is unresolved. Germline V gene sequence: CDR1 SNHLY, CDR2 FYNNEI. With 8 bases removed from V and 1 base from J, the gap between germline ends came to 11 bases. The CDR3 runs 14 residues. Here the CDR3 reads CASRIQETNEKLFF. The CDR3 DNA reads as TGTGCCAGCCGGATTCAGGAAACTAATGAAAAACTGTTTTTT.